This T cell receptor (beta chain) comes out of a study of response to subunit inactivated influenza vaccine. General study points: The authors suggested that every seasonal influenza vaccination recruits few new T cells.

This clonotype appeared a few times. The antigen is undetermined. Trimming shortened V by 5 bases and J by 0 bases, and 12 bases separated the two germline ends. The germline CDR1 and CDR2 sequences are SGHTA and FQGNSA. CDR3 length: 15 amino acids. TCRdb used MiXCR to reprocess the RT-PCR reads, holding one entry per CDR3 protein. This sample has approximately 300,000 distinct CDR3 sequences, with 20% to 25% found just once. This material consisted of PBMCs from blood, taken 21 months after vaccination. The rearrangement uses TRBV7-2 and TRBJ2-3; D is perhaps TRBD1 (6 bases). This TCR derives from a man aged 50-75 years who received an inactivated influenza vaccine. CDR3 DNA sequence: TGTGCCAGCAGCCCGTGGGGGCAAAGCACAGATACGCAGTATTTT. It yields the protein CASSPWGQSTDTQYF.